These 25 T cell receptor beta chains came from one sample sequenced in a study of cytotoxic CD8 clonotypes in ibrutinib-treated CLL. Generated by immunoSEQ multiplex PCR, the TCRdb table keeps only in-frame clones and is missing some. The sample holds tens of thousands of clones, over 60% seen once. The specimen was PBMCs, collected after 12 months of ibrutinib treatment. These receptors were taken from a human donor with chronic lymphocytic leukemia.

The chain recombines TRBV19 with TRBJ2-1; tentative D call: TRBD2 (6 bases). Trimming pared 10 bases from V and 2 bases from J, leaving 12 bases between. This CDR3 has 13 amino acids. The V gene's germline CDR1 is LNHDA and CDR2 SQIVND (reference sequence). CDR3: CATDSGTYNEQFF. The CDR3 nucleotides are TGTGCCACCGATAGCGGTACCTACAATGAGCAGTTCTTC.

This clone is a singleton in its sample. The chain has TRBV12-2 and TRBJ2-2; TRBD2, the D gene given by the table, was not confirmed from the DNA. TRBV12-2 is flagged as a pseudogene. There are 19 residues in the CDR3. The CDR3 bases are TGTGCAAGTCGCTTAGCTGGGACTAGCGGGAGTCCGGACACCGGGGAGCTGTTTTTT. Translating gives CASRLAGTSGSPDTGELFF.

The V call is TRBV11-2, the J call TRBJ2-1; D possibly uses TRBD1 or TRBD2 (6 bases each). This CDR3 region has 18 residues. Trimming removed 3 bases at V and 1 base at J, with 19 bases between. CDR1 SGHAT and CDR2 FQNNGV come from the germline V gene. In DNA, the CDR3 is TGTGCCAGCAGCTTGAATCCCTTCGGGGGCTGGTCCTACAATGAGCAGTTCTTC. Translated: CASSLNPFGGWSYNEQFF.

CDR3 bases: TGCAGCGTCGGACTAGCGGGATTTGGTGAGCAGTTCTTC. Its translation: CSVGLAGFGEQFF. The genes are TRBV29-1 and TRBJ2-1; TRBD2 agrees at 12 bases. Germline values: CDR1 SQVTM, CDR2 ANQGSEA. The CDR3 covers 13 residues. The V segment lost 6 bases and the J segment 9 bases; nucleotides outside the gene matches: 6.

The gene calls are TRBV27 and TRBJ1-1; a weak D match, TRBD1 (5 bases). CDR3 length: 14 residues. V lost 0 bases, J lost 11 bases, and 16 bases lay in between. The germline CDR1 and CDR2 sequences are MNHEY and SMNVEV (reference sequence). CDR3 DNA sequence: TGTGCCAGCAGTTTATCGGGGACGTCCTATCCCGCTTTCTTT. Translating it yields CASSLSGTSYPAFF.

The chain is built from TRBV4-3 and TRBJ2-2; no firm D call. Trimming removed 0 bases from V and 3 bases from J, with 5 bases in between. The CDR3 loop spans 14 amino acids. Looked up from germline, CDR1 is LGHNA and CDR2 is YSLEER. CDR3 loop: CASSQERYTGELFF. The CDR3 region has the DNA TGCGCCAGCAGCCAAGAAAGATACACCGGGGAGCTGTTTTTT.

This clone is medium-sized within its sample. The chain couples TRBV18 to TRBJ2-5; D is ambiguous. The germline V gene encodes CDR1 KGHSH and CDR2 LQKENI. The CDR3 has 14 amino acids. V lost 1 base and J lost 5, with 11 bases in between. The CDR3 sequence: CASSPRRPGETQYF. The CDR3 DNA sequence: TGTGCCAGCTCACCACGCAGGCCTGGGGAGACCCAGTACTTC.

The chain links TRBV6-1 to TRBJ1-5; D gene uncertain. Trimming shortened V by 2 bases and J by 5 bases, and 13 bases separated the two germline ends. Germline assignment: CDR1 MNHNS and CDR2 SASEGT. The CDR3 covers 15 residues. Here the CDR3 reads CASSENGRPYQPQHF. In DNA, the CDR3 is TGTGCCAGCAGTGAAAATGGGAGGCCCTATCAGCCCCAGCATTTT.

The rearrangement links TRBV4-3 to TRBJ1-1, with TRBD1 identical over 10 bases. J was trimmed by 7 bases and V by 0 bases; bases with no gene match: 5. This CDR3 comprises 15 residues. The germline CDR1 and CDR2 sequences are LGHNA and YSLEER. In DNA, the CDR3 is TGCGCCAGCAGCCAAGATTCGACAGGGGGCCTTGAAGCTTTCTTT. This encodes CASSQDSTGGLEAFF.

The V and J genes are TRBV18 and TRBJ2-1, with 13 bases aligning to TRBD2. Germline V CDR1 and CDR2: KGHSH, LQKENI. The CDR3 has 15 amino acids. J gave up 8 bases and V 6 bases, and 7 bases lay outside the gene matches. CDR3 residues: CASSQTSGRAYEQFF. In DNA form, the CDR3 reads TGTGCCAGCTCCCAAACTAGCGGGAGGGCCTATGAGCAGTTCTTC.

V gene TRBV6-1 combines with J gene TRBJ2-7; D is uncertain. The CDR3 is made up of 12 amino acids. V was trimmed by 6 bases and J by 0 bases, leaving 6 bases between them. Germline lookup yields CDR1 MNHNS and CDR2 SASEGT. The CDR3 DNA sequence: TGTGCCAGCAGAAGAGTCTCCTACGAGCAGTACTTC. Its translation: CASRRVSYEQYF.

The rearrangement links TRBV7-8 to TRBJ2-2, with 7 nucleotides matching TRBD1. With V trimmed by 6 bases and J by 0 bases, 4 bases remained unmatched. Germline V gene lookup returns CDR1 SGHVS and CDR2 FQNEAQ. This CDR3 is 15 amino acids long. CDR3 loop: CASRRTGANTGELFF. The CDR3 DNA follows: TGTGCCAGCAGAAGGACAGGCGCGAACACCGGGGAGCTGTTTTTT.

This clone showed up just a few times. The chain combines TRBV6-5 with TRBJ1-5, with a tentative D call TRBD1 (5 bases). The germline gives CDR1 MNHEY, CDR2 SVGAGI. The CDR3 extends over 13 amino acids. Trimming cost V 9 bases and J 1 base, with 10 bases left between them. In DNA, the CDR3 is TGTGCCAGTAAGCGGGGGAGCAATCAGCCCCAGCATTTT. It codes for CASKRGSNQPQHF.

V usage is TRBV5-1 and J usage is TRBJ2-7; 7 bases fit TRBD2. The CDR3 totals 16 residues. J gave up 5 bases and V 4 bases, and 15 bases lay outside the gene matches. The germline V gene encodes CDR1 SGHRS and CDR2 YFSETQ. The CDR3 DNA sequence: TGCGCCAGCAGCCCCCGCCCTCTAGCGGAGGGGAACGAGCAGTACTTC. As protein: CASSPRPLAEGNEQYF.

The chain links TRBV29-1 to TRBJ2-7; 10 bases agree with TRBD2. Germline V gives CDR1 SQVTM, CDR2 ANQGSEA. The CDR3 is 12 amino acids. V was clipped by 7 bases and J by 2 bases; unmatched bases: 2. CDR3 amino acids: CSGGTSAYEQYF. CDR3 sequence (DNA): TGCAGCGGTGGGACTAGCGCCTACGAGCAGTACTTC.

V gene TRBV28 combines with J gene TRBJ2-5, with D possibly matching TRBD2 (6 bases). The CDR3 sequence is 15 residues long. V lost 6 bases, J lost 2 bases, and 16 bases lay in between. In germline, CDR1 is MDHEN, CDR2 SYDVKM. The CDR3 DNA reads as TGTGCCAGCAGCCTCCCCGGGACTCTACAAGAGACCCAGTACTTC. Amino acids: CASSLPGTLQETQYF.

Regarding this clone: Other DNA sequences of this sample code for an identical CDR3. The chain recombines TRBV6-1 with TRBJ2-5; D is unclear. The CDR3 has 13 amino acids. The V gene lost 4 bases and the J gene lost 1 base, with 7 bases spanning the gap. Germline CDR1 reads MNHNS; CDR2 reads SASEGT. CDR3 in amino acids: CASSGGSQETQYF. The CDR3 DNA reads TGTGCCAGCAGTGGGGGTAGCCAAGAGACCCAGTACTTC.

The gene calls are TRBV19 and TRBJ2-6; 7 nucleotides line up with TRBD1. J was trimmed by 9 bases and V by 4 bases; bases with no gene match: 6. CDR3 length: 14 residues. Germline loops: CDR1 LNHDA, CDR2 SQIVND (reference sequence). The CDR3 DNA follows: TGTGCCAGTAGTAACCGGGACAGCTTCAACGTCCTGACTTTC. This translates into CASSNRDSFNVLTF.

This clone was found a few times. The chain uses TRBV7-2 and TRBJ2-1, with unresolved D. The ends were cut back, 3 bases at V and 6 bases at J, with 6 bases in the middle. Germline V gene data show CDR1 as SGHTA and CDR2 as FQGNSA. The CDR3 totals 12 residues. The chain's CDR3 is CASSLSSNEQFF. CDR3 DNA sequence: TGTGCCAGCAGCTTGAGCAGCAATGAGCAGTTCTTC.

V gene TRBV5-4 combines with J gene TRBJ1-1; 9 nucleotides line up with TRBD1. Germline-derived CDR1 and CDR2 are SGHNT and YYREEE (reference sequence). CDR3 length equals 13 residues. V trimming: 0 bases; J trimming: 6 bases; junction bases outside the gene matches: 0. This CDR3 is CASSLGDRAEAFF. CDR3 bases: TGTGCCAGCAGCTTGGGGGACAGGGCTGAAGCTTTCTTT.

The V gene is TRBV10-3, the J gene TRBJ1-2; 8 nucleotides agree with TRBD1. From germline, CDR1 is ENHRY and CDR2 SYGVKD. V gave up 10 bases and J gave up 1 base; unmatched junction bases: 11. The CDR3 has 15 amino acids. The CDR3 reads CATISNRGDNYGYTF. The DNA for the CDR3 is TGTGCCACCATTTCTAACAGGGGGGATAACTATGGCTACACCTTC.

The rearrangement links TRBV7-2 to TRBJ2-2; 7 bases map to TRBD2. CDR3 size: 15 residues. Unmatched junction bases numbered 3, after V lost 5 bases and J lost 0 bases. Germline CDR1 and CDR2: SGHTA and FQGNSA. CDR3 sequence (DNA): TGTGCCAGCAGCGCCGGGACTACGAACACCGGGGAGCTGTTTTTT. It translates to CASSAGTTNTGELFF.

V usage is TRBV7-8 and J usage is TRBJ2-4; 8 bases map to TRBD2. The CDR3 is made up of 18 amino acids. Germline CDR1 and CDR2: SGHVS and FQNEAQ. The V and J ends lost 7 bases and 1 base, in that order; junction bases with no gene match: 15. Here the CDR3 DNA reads TGTGCCAGCACCCTTAAGGGGAGCGGGAGTGTGGCCAAAAACATTCAGTACTTC. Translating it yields CASTLKGSGSVAKNIQYF.

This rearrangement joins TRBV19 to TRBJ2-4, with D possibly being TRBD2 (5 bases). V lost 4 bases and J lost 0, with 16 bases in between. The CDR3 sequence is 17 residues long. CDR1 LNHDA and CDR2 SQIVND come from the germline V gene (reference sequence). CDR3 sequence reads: CASSSPLGEIAKNIQYF. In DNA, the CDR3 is TGTGCCAGTAGTAGCCCCCTCGGGGAGATAGCCAAAAACATTCAGTACTTC. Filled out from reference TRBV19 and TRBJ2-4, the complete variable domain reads DGGITQSPKYLFRKEGQNVTLSCEQNLNHDAMYWYRQDPGQGLRLIYYSQIVNDFQKGDIAEGYSVSREKKESFPLTVTSAQKNPTAFYLCASSSPLGEIAKNIQYFGAGTRLSVL.

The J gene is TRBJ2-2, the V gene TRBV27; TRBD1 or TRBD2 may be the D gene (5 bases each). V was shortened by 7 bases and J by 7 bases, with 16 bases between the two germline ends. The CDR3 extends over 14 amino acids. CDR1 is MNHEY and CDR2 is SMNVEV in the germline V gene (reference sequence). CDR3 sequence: CASKRGTVGGELFF. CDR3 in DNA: TGTGCCAGCAAACGAGGGACCGTCGGCGGGGAGCTGTTTTTT.